Each of the 16 T cell receptor beta chains below was sequenced from the same sample in a study of post-analysis software for immune sequencing data. These TCRs are of unknown antigen specificity. General study findings and limits: TRBV5-6, TRBV5-1 and TRBV20-1 were among four or five TRBV segments more frequent in patients than controls.

Prepared TCR beta cDNA libraries contained unique molecular identifiers. MiXCR, run by TCRdb on the PCR reads, gives a single entry per CDR3 protein. The sample carries approximately 400,000 distinct CDR3 sequences, roughly 36% recorded once. The sequenced sample consisted of blood. The receptors derive from a girl aged 10 to 17 with multiple sclerosis.

This clonotype was observed a few times. The CDR3 protein is CSANDRLSYNEQFF. The CDR3 DNA reads as TGCAGTGCTAACGACAGGCTGTCCTACAATGAGCAGTTCTTC. The chain employs TRBV20-1 and TRBJ2-1, with TRBD1 as a possible D gene (6 bases). CDR1 is DFQATT and CDR2 is SNEGSKA in the germline V gene (reference sequence). The CDR3 extends over 14 amino acids. V lost 4 bases and J 1 base, leaving 11 bases between the germline ends.

This clonotype has at least ten counts. The V and J genes are TRBV29-1 and TRBJ2-1; weak D call: TRBD1 (5 bases). V lost 7 bases and J lost 7, with 17 bases in between. The CDR3 loop spans 13 amino acids. The germline V gene encodes CDR1 SQVTM and CDR2 ANQGSEA. The CDR3 loop is CSAPTQGGNEQFF. Here the CDR3 DNA reads TGCAGCGCCCCAACCCAGGGTGGAAATGAGCAGTTCTTC.

This sequence joins TRBV7-2 and TRBJ2-7; 12 nucleotides line up with TRBD1. From germline, CDR1 is SGHTA and CDR2 FQGNSA. This CDR3 is 15 amino acids long. Trimming removed 3 bases from V and 4 bases from J; junction bases left unmatched: 4. CDR3 protein: CASSFGTGGFYEQYF. CDR3 nucleotides: TGTGCCAGCAGCTTCGGGACAGGGGGCTTTTACGAGCAGTACTTC.

The genes are TRBV7-2 and TRBJ1-5, with a weak D call TRBD1 (5 bases). The CDR3 extends over 15 amino acids. The germline V gene encodes CDR1 SGHTA and CDR2 FQGNSA. The V and J ends lost 2 bases and 9 bases respectively, with 17 bases between them. CDR3 amino acids: CASSLSGTGLGPQHF. CDR3 sequence (DNA): TGTGCCAGCAGCTTATCCGGGACCGGTCTAGGGCCCCAGCATTTT.

The gene calls are TRBV12-3 or TRBV12-4 and TRBJ1-2; no reliable D call. This CDR3 spans 14 amino acids. The V end lost 0 bases, the J end lost 6 bases, and 11 bases lay between the germline ends. The CDR3 nucleotides read TGTGCCAGCAGTTTAGCGCTGTCAGCGGATGGCTACACCTTC. Protein: CASSLALSADGYTF.

The chain uses TRBV2 and TRBJ1-1; D is possibly TRBD1 (5 bases). Germline CDR1 reads SNHLY; CDR2 reads FYNNEI. The CDR3 contains 15 residues. The V end lost 3 bases, the J end lost 4 bases, and 15 bases lay between the germline ends. The CDR3, as DNA: TGTGCCAGCAGTGAGGCGATGGGGCGGGTCACTGAAGCTTTCTTT. Its protein product is CASSEAMGRVTEAFF.

The rearrangement joins TRBV11-2 to TRBJ2-2; D perhaps matches TRBD1 (6 bases). The CDR3 sequence is 14 residues long. The V and J ends lost 2 bases and 4 bases respectively, with 8 bases between them. Germline V lookup: CDR1 SGHAT, CDR2 FQNNGV. The CDR3 loop is CASSLRQATGELFF. For the CDR3, the DNA is TGTGCCAGCAGCTTACGACAGGCCACCGGGGAGCTGTTTTTT.

This clonotype showed up many times. The chain recombines TRBV6-5 with TRBJ2-3; TRBD2 is a possible D gene (5 bases). V was pared by 0 bases and J by 2 bases, with 9 bases between. Germline assignment: CDR1 MNHEY and CDR2 SVGAGI. There are 15 residues in the CDR3. For the CDR3, the DNA is TGTGCCAGCAGTTACTCGATTCTAGCCACAGATACGCAGTATTTT. It yields the protein CASSYSILATDTQYF.

Only a few counts were recorded for this clonotype. The genes are TRBV7-2 and TRBJ2-5, with D uncertain. The CDR3 runs to 13 residues. Germline V lookup: CDR1 SGHTA, CDR2 FQGNSA. Trimming left V 4 bases short and J 1 base short, with 7 bases between. For the CDR3, the DNA is TGTGCCAGCAGCTCAGGAATCCAAGAGACCCAGTACTTC. This sequence encodes CASSSGIQETQYF.

A few counts support this clonotype. The chain couples TRBV2 to TRBJ2-5; the match to TRBD1 covers 8 bases. Gene TRBJ2-7 matches the end of the DNA better, so the J call may be wrong. CDR1 SNHLY and CDR2 FYNNEI come from the germline V gene. CDR3 length equals 16 residues. CDR3 DNA sequence: TGTGCCAGCAGTGGGACTACAGGGGGGAGCAGCTACGAGCAGTACTTC. This sequence encodes CASSGTTGGSSYEQYF.

This clonotype has a handful of counts. J is TRBJ2-7 and V is TRBV12-3 or TRBV12-4, with TRBD2 matching 7 bases. Trimming at V came to 7 bases and at J to 1 base, leaving 7 bases not matched to a gene. The CDR3 is made up of 14 amino acids. The DNA of the CDR3 is TGTGCCAGCAACTTCAACGGGGGGTCCTACGAGCAGTACTTC. Its translation is CASNFNGGSYEQYF.

The V and J genes are TRBV5-1 and TRBJ1-1; TRBD1 might be the D (5 bases). The germline CDR1 and CDR2 sequences are SGHRS and YFSETQ. The CDR3 has 17 amino acids. V lost 0 bases and J lost 5, with 20 bases in between. CDR3: CASSLVPGGGRSTEAFF. DNA of the CDR3: TGCGCCAGCAGCTTGGTCCCTGGGGGAGGGAGGAGTACTGAAGCTTTCTTT.

This clonotype was picked up a small number of times. The chain uses TRBV7-2 and TRBJ2-3, with a weak D call TRBD2 (6 bases). CDR1 and CDR2 (germline): SGHTA, FQGNSA. There are 17 residues in the CDR3. The V end was cut by 2 bases, the J end by 1 base, with 16 bases between. The CDR3 bases are TGTGCCAGCAGCTTACTAGGACTAATCCGTGGCACAGATACGCAGTATTTT. Translating gives CASSLLGLIRGTDTQYF.

The chain has TRBV4-2 and TRBJ2-4; no firm D call. V lost 0 bases and J lost 4, with 16 bases in between. Germline CDR1 and CDR2: LGHNA and YNFKEQ. This CDR3 comprises 17 residues. This CDR3 reads CASSQDLSATSKNIQYF. CDR3 sequence (DNA): TGTGCCAGCAGCCAAGATCTGTCCGCGACTTCAAAAAACATTCAGTACTTC.

The chain is built from TRBV7-8 and TRBJ1-1, with a weak D call TRBD1 (6 bases). The CDR3 sequence is 15 residues long. CDR1 SGHVS and CDR2 FQNEAQ come from the germline V gene. V lost 1 base to trimming and J lost 4 bases, with 13 bases between them. As DNA, the CDR3 is TGTGCCAGCAGCTTAGGGCAGACAGGCTCCACTGAAGCTTTCTTT. The encoded protein is CASSLGQTGSTEAFF.

The V and J genes are TRBV7-2 and TRBJ1-2; D gene unclear. The germline V gene encodes CDR1 SGHTA and CDR2 FQGNSA. V was cut by 8 bases and J by 4 bases, with 14 bases left in between. This CDR3 contains 13 residues. In DNA form, the CDR3 reads TGTGCCAGCTCTTCCACCTCATCCTATGGCTACACCTTC. This encodes CASSSTSSYGYTF.